These 20 T cell receptor beta chains originate from one sample sequenced in a study of T cells after yellow fever vaccination. In TCRdb, the 5' RACE reads were re-called with MiXCR into one record per CDR3 protein. The profile shows approximately 93,000 distinct CDR3 sequences, approximately 5.5% of them singletons. Specimen: CD8+ T cells sorted from PBMCs, collected 10 days after the yellow fever booster vaccination. The receptors shown here come from a man between 18 and 29 years old who received the YFV17D yellow fever vaccine.

The rearrangement uses TRBV6-5 and TRBJ2-5, with 8 bases aligning to TRBD1. The CDR3 covers 14 residues. Germline assignment: CDR1 MNHEY and CDR2 SVGAGI. J gave up 14 bases and V 5 bases, and 16 bases lay outside the gene matches. The CDR3 reads CASSPSIRGPPSYF. As DNA, the CDR3 is TGTGCCAGCAGTCCCTCCATCAGGGGGCCTCCCTCTTACTTC.

There are a few counts of this clonotype. This chain joins TRBV5-1 and TRBJ2-7; 14 bases are shared with TRBD2. The CDR3 covers 14 residues. The ends lost 6 bases at V and 5 bases at J; junction bases unmatched: 4. Germline CDR1 SGHRS, CDR2 YFSETQ. The chain's CDR3 is CASMWGLAGDEQYF. CDR3 DNA sequence: TGCGCCAGCATGTGGGGACTAGCGGGGGACGAGCAGTACTTC.

A few counts support this clonotype. The chain combines TRBV3-1 with TRBJ2-7; D not resolved. This CDR3 has 13 amino acids. Germline loops: CDR1 LGHDT, CDR2 YNNKEL (reference sequence). The V and J ends lost 4 bases and 6 bases respectively, with 13 bases between them. CDR3 residues: CASSPRPVGEQYF. CDR3 bases: TGTGCCAGCAGCCCTCGTCCGGTGGGCGAGCAGTACTTC.

The chain uses TRBV20-1 and TRBJ2-3, with 10 nucleotides matching TRBD2. V lost 5 bases to trimming and J lost 2 bases; unmatched junction nucleotides: 7. CDR3 length: 15 residues. Germline V gene data show CDR1 as DFQATT and CDR2 as SNEGSKA (reference sequence). The CDR3 DNA sequence: TGCAGTGCTCTCGAGCGGGGGGGGAACACAGATACGCAGTATTTT. Its translation is CSALERGGNTDTQYF.

This clonotype came up many times. The chain links TRBV10-3 to TRBJ2-7; D gene ambiguous. This CDR3 spans 11 amino acids. The germline gives CDR1 ENHRY, CDR2 SYGVKD. The V gene lost 7 bases and the J gene lost 4 bases, with 8 bases spanning the gap. Here the CDR3 reads CAITDGYEQYV. The CDR3 region has the DNA TGTGCCATCACCGATGGGTACGAGCAGTACGTC.

This clonotype was counted a few times. The rearrangement uses TRBV3-1 and TRBJ2-2, with a possible D match to TRBD2 (6 bases). The germline V gene has CDR1 LGHDT and CDR2 YNNKEL (reference sequence). This CDR3 has 15 amino acids. V shed 5 bases and J shed 6 bases, with 16 bases lying between them. DNA of the CDR3: TGTGCCAGCAGCTACGGGCGGGGCTCTTCCGGGGAGCTGTTTTTT. This gives the protein CASSYGRGSSGELFF. Based on the CDR3 plus reference TRBV3-1 and TRBJ2-2, the full variable domain is DTAVSQTPKYLVTQMGNDKSIKCEQNLGHDTMYWYKQDSKKFLKIMFSYNNKELIINETVPNRFSPKSPDKAHLNLHINSLELGDSAVYFCASSYGRGSSGELFFGEGSRLTVL.

This clonotype was seen a handful of times. V and J are TRBV10-2 and TRBJ2-7; maybe TRBD1 (6 bases). Germline V gives CDR1 WSHSY, CDR2 SAAADI. V lost 6 bases to trimming and J lost 0 bases, with 6 bases between them. CDR3 length equals 12 residues. CDR3 sequence reads: CASRDSSYEQYF. Written as DNA, the CDR3 is TGCGCCAGCAGGGACAGCTCCTACGAGCAGTACTTC.

The V gene is TRBV15, the J gene TRBJ2-1; 14 bases match TRBD2. This CDR3 has 17 amino acids. Germline V lookup: CDR1 LNHNV, CDR2 YYDKDF (reference sequence). Trimming cost V 0 bases and J 8 bases; bases outside gene matches: 6. This CDR3 is CATSRDRLAGGEYEQFF. The CDR3 coding sequence is TGTGCCACCAGCAGAGATCGACTAGCGGGGGGGGAGTATGAGCAGTTCTTC. Complete variable domain (other parts from reference TRBV15 and TRBJ2-1): DAMVIQNPRYQVTQFGKPVTLSCSQTLNHNVMYWYQQKSSQAPKLLFHYYDKDFNNEADTPDNFQSRRPNTSFCFLDIRSPGLGDTAMYLCATSRDRLAGGEYEQFFGPGTRLTVL.

The rearrangement joins TRBV25-1 to TRBJ2-3; tentatively, D is TRBD1 (5 bases). This CDR3 contains 16 residues. CDR1 MGHDK and CDR2 SYGVNS come from the germline V gene. V shed 6 bases and J shed 0 bases, with 16 bases lying between them. The CDR3 region is CASRQTEQPSTDTQYF. The CDR3 coding sequence is TGTGCCAGCAGACAGACAGAGCAGCCTAGCACAGATACGCAGTATTTT.

This chain connects TRBV12-3 or TRBV12-4 to TRBJ2-6; 13 bases agree with TRBD2. This CDR3 is built from 17 residues. Trimming took 5 bases from V and 2 from J; bases not matched to a gene: 3. CDR3 residues: CASSLGLAGAGANVLTF. The CDR3 nucleotides are TGTGCCAGCAGTCTCGGACTAGCGGGGGCTGGGGCCAACGTCCTGACTTTC.

This chain joins TRBV5-6 and TRBJ1-2; D is possibly TRBD1 (5 bases). This CDR3 is 13 amino acids long. The V end was cut by 4 bases, the J end by 4 bases, with 11 bases between. Germline V gene lookup returns CDR1 SGHDT and CDR2 YYEEEE. The CDR3 sequence is CASSEGTFYGYTF. CDR3 coding DNA: TGTGCCAGCAGCGAAGGGACTTTCTATGGCTACACCTTC.

This clonotype came up a few times. The rearrangement joins TRBV29-1 to TRBJ2-2; the match to TRBD2 covers 10 bases. Trimming removed 4 bases from V and 2 bases from J; junction bases left unmatched: 4. The CDR3 extends over 15 amino acids. Germline V CDR1 and CDR2: SQVTM, ANQGSEA. CDR3 in DNA: TGCAGCGTTGTTCTAGCGGGGGCTAACACCGGGGAGCTGTTTTTT. Translated: CSVVLAGANTGELFF.

This clonotype was seen more than once but under ten times. This sequence joins TRBV6-6 and TRBJ1-1; D not resolved. Germline CDR1 and CDR2: MNHNY and SVGAGI (reference sequence). With 6 bases removed from V and 1 base from J, the gap between germline ends came to 9 bases. The CDR3 runs to 13 residues. The CDR3 region is CASSPNPNTEAFF. The CDR3 bases are TGTGCCAGCAGCCCCAATCCGAACACTGAAGCTTTCTTT.

V usage is TRBV5-1 and J usage is TRBJ2-7; D not certain. The CDR3 contains 15 residues. V was cut by 0 bases and J by 6 bases, with 16 bases left in between. Germline V gene data show CDR1 as SGHRS and CDR2 as YFSETQ. CDR3: CASSLGWGADFEQYV. The CDR3 DNA reads TGCGCCAGCAGCTTGGGGTGGGGTGCGGATTTCGAGCAGTACGTC.

The gene calls are TRBV7-8 and TRBJ1-6; 9 positions agree with TRBD1. Germline V gives CDR1 SGHVS, CDR2 FQNEAQ. Trimming removed 4 bases from V and 3 bases from J; junction bases left unmatched: 1. The CDR3 has 15 residues. The CDR3 sequence: CASSSGQGYNSPLHF. The CDR3 coding sequence is TGTGCCAGCAGCTCGGGACAGGGCTATAATTCACCCCTCCACTTT.

CDR3 sequence reads: CASSLVTSRTDTQYF. CDR3 bases: TGTGCCAGCAGCTTAGTTACTAGCCGAACAGATACGCAGTATTTT. The chain has TRBV7-6 and TRBJ2-3, with D possibly TRBD2 on 6 matching bases. Deletions cut 1 base from V and 3 bases from J, with 11 bases between. The length of the CDR3 is 15 residues. Per germline, CDR1 SGHVS and CDR2 FNYEAQ.

The J gene is TRBJ1-2, the V gene TRBV9; maybe TRBD1 (6 bases). CDR1 is SGDLS, CDR2 YYNGEE, per germline. This CDR3 region has 12 residues. V was clipped by 6 bases and J by 3 bases, with 9 bases between them. In DNA, the CDR3 is TGTGCCAGCACACAGGGAGACTATGGCTACACCTTC. It codes for CASTQGDYGYTF.

This clonotype has a handful of counts. The V call is TRBV4-1, the J call TRBJ2-7; TRBD2 matches at 7 bases. Germline V gene data show CDR1 as MGHRA and CDR2 as YSYEKL. The CDR3 has 13 residues. J was trimmed by 4 bases and V by 0 bases; bases with no gene match: 0. The DNA of the CDR3 is TGCGCCAGCAGCCAAGAACTAGCGTACGAGCAGTACTTC. Translating it yields CASSQELAYEQYF.

The rearrangement joins TRBV12-3 or TRBV12-4 to TRBJ2-2; TRBD1 matches 7 bases. This CDR3 is built from 19 residues. V lost 8 bases, J lost 6 bases, and 24 bases stayed unmatched. In nucleotides, the CDR3 is TGTGCCAGCGGGCCCCGATCCTTCGCCGGAAGTGACAGGGCCGGGGAGCTGTTTTTT. It yields the protein CASGPRSFAGSDRAGELFF.

This clonotype was counted a few times. V is TRBV27 and J is TRBJ2-1; D unclear. CDR1 is MNHEY and CDR2 is SMNVEV in the germline V gene (reference sequence). V was trimmed by 6 bases and J by 9 bases, leaving 12 bases between them. CDR3 size: 12 residues. CDR3 sequence reads: CASRINRGEQFF. CDR3 nucleotides: TGTGCCAGCAGGATTAACAGAGGTGAGCAGTTCTTC.